Listed below are T cell receptor beta chains from one sample, sequenced in a study of shared clonotypes between healthy human individuals. Produced via immunoSEQ multiplex PCR; TCRdb's table is partial and in-frame only. The sample includes around 2.1 million clones, 85% to 95% of them seen just once. The sequenced material came from naive CD8+ T cells from PBMCs. The receptors derive from a man aged 18 to 30 in good health. Some clones in this sample may be carry-over from other donors' samples. Both conserved end residues are part of each CDR3. A D gene is named only where the DNA matches it firmly. Only some rows state a clone size, as once, few, many or a class for expanded clones.

clone_size	j_call	d_call	v_call	cdr3_aa	cdr3_nt
-	TRBJ2-2	-	TRBV9	CASSVAHGELFF	TGTGCCAGCAGCGTAGCTCACGGGGAGCTGTTTTTT
-	TRBJ2-1	TRBD2	TRBV15	CATSPQRGSGSNEQFF	TGTGCCACCAGCCCCCAACGGGGAAGCGGGAGCAATGAGCAGTTCTTC
-	TRBJ2-7	TRBD2	TRBV28	CATRLAGAYEQYF	TGTGCCACCCGACTAGCGGGAGCATACGAGCAGTACTTC
-	TRBJ2-1	-	TRBV7-9	CASTSWAIDEQFF	TGTGCCAGCACCTCCTGGGCCATCGATGAGCAGTTCTTC
-	TRBJ2-7	-	TRBV7-2	CASSPFWGSYEQYF	TGTGCCAGCAGCCCTTTTTGGGGCTCCTACGAGCAGTACTTC
-	TRBJ2-3	-	TRBV5-1	CASSLAEGSTDTQYF	TGCGCCAGCAGCTTGGCGGAGGGAAGCACAGATACGCAGTATTTT
-	TRBJ2-7	TRBD1	TRBV27	CASSTGGESSEQYF	TGTGCCAGCAGTACAGGGGGCGAGAGTAGCGAGCAGTACTTC
-	TRBJ2-7	-	TRBV13	CASSSDHQGNWSYEQYF	TGTGCCAGCAGCTCCGATCATCAGGGGAATTGGTCCTACGAGCAGTACTTC
-	TRBJ2-1	TRBD1	TRBV28	CASSPGQGINEQFF	TGTGCCAGCAGCCCGGGACAGGGGATCAATGAGCAGTTCTTC
once	TRBJ2-2	TRBD1	TRBV7-8	CASSLIGGQGVLAGELFF	TGTGCCAGCAGCTTAATTGGGGGACAGGGGGTTTTAGCAGGGGAGCTGTTTTTT
-	TRBJ2-7	TRBD2	TRBV5-1	CASSQQRDYEQYF	TGCGCCAGCAGTCAACAGCGGGACTACGAGCAGTACTTC
once	TRBJ1-4	-	TRBV6-1	CASSEGWGVARPF	TGTGCCAGCAGTGAAGGTTGGGGAGTGGCACGTCCGTTT
-	TRBJ2-2	-	TRBV11-2	CASSSPKGVSNTGELFF	TGTGCCAGCAGCTCCCCGAAGGGGGTCTCGAACACCGGGGAGCTGTTTTTT
-	TRBJ1-1	-	TRBV9	CASTPGGENTEAFF	TGTGCCAGCACCCCCGGCGGCGAGAACACTGAAGCTTTCTTT
-	TRBJ2-7	-	TRBV2	CASKHPYEQYF	TGTGCCAGCAAACACCCCTACGAGCAGTACTTC
-	TRBJ2-2	-	TRBV29-1	CSVSWTGAGELFF	TGCAGCGTTAGCTGGACTGGGGCCGGGGAGCTGTTTTTT
once	TRBJ2-7	-	TRBV19	CASSIGLPGEQYF	TGTGCCAGTAGTATCGGACTCCCGGGCGAGCAGTACTTC
-	TRBJ2-1	-	TRBV11-2	CASSSRLSGLGNEQFF	TGTGCCAGCAGCTCCCGACTGAGCGGGCTTGGGAATGAGCAGTTCTTC
-	TRBJ2-2	TRBD1	TRBV19	CASSNRWDRPGELFF	TGTGCCAGTAGTAATAGGTGGGACAGGCCCGGGGAGCTGTTTTTT
-	TRBJ2-7	-	TRBV10-3	CAISQTRYEQYF	TGTGCCATCAGTCAGACCCGCTACGAGCAGTACTTC
-	TRBJ1-4	-	TRBV9	CASSVDSGFANEKLFF	TGTGCCAGCAGCGTCGATTCCGGGTTTGCAAATGAAAAACTGTTTTTT
-	TRBJ1-5	-	TRBV19	CASSLLVGQPQHF	TGTGCCAGCTCTCTTTTGGTGGGACAGCCCCAGCATTTT
-	TRBJ2-1	-	TRBV13	CASSLRGPEQFF	TGTGCCAGCAGCTTAAGAGGCCCCGAGCAGTTCTTC
-	TRBJ2-7	-	TRBV11-2	CASSPTPRAAYEQYF	TGTGCCAGCAGCCCCACCCCCCGGGCGGCCTACGAGCAGTACTTC
-	TRBJ2-5	-	TRBV5-1	CASSFSTSLLSKRETQYF	TGCGCCAGCAGCTTTTCCACTAGCCTACTATCAAAAAGGGAGACCCAGTACTTC
-	TRBJ1-5	-	TRBV27	CASSFGPDQPQHF	TGTGCCAGCAGTTTTGGCCCAGATCAGCCCCAGCATTTT
-	TRBJ2-7	-	TRBV5-6	CASSAYGTGTYEQYF	TGTGCCAGCAGCGCCTACGGGACGGGGACCTACGAGCAGTACTTC
-	TRBJ1-1	TRBD1	TRBV19	CASSIAMTGLNTEAFF	TGTGCCAGTAGTATAGCTATGACAGGGCTGAACACTGAAGCTTTCTTT
-	TRBJ2-5	-	TRBV7-9	CASSLVSPAGMETQYF	TGTGCCAGCAGCTTAGTCTCGCCAGCTGGGATGGAGACCCAGTACTTC
-	TRBJ2-1	TRBD2	TRBV29-1	CSVEWGTSGYNEQFF	TGCAGCGTTGAGTGGGGGACTAGCGGCTACAATGAGCAGTTCTTC
-	TRBJ2-7	TRBD1	TRBV10-3	CAIRGQGEGYEQYF	TGTGCCATCAGGGGACAGGGTGAGGGTTACGAGCAGTACTTC
few	TRBJ1-1	-	TRBV10-1	CATARGGWTEAFF	TGCGCCACAGCCCGCGGGGGATGGACTGAAGCTTTCTTT
-	TRBJ2-2	-	TRBV14	CASSQPGPATGELFF	TGTGCCAGCAGCCAGCCGGGACCTGCCACCGGGGAGCTGTTTTTT
once	TRBJ1-1	-	TRBV9	CASSVGGAEAFF	TGTGCCAGCAGCGTTGGGGGGGCCGAAGCTTTCTTT
-	TRBJ2-1	-	TRBV28	CASSLSYLLRVRYNEQFF	TGTGCCAGCAGTTTATCCTATTTATTGCGGGTCCGGTACAATGAGCAGTTCTTC
-	TRBJ2-3	-	TRBV7-8	CASSLGTDTQYF	TGTGCCAGCAGCTTAGGGACAGATACGCAGTATTTT
-	TRBJ2-7	-	TRBV11-2	CASSLVSVWGGQYEQYF	TGTGCCAGCAGCTTAGTATCTGTTTGGGGCGGGCAGTACGAGCAGTACTTC
-	TRBJ2-1	TRBD1	TRBV11-3	CASSGDRVDEQFF	TGTGCCAGCAGTGGGGACAGGGTGGATGAGCAGTTCTTC
-	TRBJ2-7	-	TRBV5-1	CASSFSAGKNYEQYF	TGCGCCAGCAGCTTCTCGGCGGGTAAGAACTACGAGCAGTACTTC
-	TRBJ2-3	TRBD2	TRBV7-8	CASSLAGGPADTQYF	TGTGCCAGCAGCCTAGCGGGAGGGCCCGCAGATACGCAGTATTTT
-	TRBJ2-1	-	TRBV5-6	CASSLGNGNEQFF	TGTGCCAGCAGCTTGGGGAACGGCAATGAGCAGTTCTTC
few	TRBJ1-2	TRBD1	TRBV28	CASSLRQGFGYTF	TGTGCCAGCAGTTTACGACAGGGGTTTGGCTACACCTTC
-	TRBJ2-3	TRBD2	TRBV9	CASSSGLAGTDTQYF	TGTGCCAGCAGCTCAGGACTAGCGGGCACAGATACGCAGTATTTT
-	TRBJ2-7	TRBD2	TRBV7-9	CASSLDAAGGLPSAYEQYF	TGTGCCAGCAGCTTAGATGCAGCGGGAGGGCTCCCGTCGGCCTACGAGCAGTACTTC
-	TRBJ1-5	-	TRBV7-8	CASSLEGIGNQPQHF	TGTGCCAGCAGCTTAGAAGGCATCGGCAATCAGCCCCAGCATTTT
-	TRBJ2-1	-	TRBV30	CAWRPGGGRADEQFF	TGTGCCTGGAGACCAGGGGGCGGGAGGGCCGATGAGCAGTTCTTC
-	TRBJ1-5	-	TRBV6-5	CASITGADQPQHF	TGTGCCAGCATTACGGGGGCCGATCAGCCCCAGCATTTT
few	TRBJ1-1	TRBD1	TRBV9	CASSKTGNMNTEAFF	TGTGCCAGCAGTAAGACAGGGAACATGAACACTGAAGCTTTCTTT
-	TRBJ2-7	TRBD2	TRBV29-1	CSVRPFREDEQYF	TGCAGCGTCCGGCCCTTCCGGGAGGACGAGCAGTACTTC
-	TRBJ2-1	-	TRBV28	CASSSPRDNEQFF	TGTGCCAGCAGTTCCCCTCGGGACAATGAGCAGTTCTTC
-	TRBJ1-2	TRBD1	TRBV6-5	CASSEAGGYGYTF	TGTGCCAGCAGTGAAGCAGGGGGCTATGGCTACACCTTC
-	TRBJ2-3	-	TRBV27	CASSLVSTDTQYF	TGTGCCAGCAGTCTTGTTAGCACAGATACGCAGTATTTT
-	TRBJ2-7	TRBD1	TRBV13	CASSLPAGQGLSYEQYF	TGTGCCAGCAGCTTGCCCGCGGGACAGGGGCTCTCCTACGAGCAGTACTTC